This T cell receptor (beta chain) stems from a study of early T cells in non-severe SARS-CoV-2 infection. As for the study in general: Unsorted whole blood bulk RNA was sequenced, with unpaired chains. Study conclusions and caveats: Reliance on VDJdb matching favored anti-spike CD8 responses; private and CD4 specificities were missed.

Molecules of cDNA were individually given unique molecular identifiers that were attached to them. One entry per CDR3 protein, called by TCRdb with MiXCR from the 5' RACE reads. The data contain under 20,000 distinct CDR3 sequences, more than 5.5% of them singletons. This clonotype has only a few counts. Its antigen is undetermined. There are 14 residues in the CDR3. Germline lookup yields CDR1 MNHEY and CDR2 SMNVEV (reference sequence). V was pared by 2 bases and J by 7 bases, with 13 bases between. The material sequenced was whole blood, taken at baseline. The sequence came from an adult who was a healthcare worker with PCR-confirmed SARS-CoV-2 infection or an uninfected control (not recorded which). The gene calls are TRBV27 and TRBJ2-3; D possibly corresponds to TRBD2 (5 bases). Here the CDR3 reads CASSLKFSGYTQYF. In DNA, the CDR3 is TGTGCCAGCAGTTTAAAGTTTTCGGGATATACGCAGTATTTT.